The 30 T cell receptor beta chains given below trace back to one sample, sequenced in a study of blood T cell repertoires in COVID-19 (dated by TCRdb to the early 2020s). The library was obtained by the immunoSEQ multiplex PCR assay. TCRdb retrieved this table from immuneACCESS and kept in-frame rearrangements only. Not all clones are present; in checked studies, unresolved V genes account for under half, and no reason is known for the remainder. The sample records 140,000 to 150,000 clones, 75% to 85% of which are singletons. Clones ranked in the top ten supply roughly 8.8% of the sample. Material for sequencing was peripheral blood. The receptors come from a human donor with acute or convalescent COVID-19. The donor label of this sample is uncertain.

The rearrangement links TRBV28 to TRBJ2-3; possibly TRBD1 for D (6 bases). V shed 9 bases and J shed 1 base, with 11 bases lying between them. The CDR3 consists of 13 residues. The V gene's germline CDR1 is MDHEN and CDR2 SYDVKM. CDR3 coding DNA: TGTGCCAGTATGACAGGACGCACAGATACGCAGTATTTT. Amino acid sequence: CASMTGRTDTQYF. The entire variable domain, with the rest obtained from reference TRBV28 and TRBJ2-3, is as follows: DVKVTQSSRYLVKRTGEKVFLECVQDMDHENMFWYRQDPGLGLRLIYFSYDVKMKEKGDIPEGYSVSREKKERFSLILESASTNQTSMYLCASMTGRTDTQYFGPGTRLTVL.

This clone was picked up one time. The gene calls are TRBV2 and TRBJ2-1, with D maybe TRBD2 (7 bases). CDR1 is SNHLY, CDR2 FYNNEI, per germline. V dropped 7 bases and J dropped 3 bases, with 19 bases sitting between them. The CDR3 has 16 amino acids. CDR3 coding DNA: TGTGCCAGCATCGAGGGGGGGCTACCAGACTACAATGAGCAGTTCTTC. Translating it yields CASIEGGLPDYNEQFF. Looking up the rest from reference TRBV2 and TRBJ2-1 gives the full variable domain: EPEVTQTPSHQVTQMGQEVILRCVPISNHLYFYWYRQILGQKVEFLVSFYNNEISEKSEIFDDQFSVERPDGSNFTLKIRSTKLEDSAMYFCASIEGGLPDYNEQFFGPGTRLTVL.

This clone turned up a few times. At the DNA level, this CDR3 is encoded by other sequences in the same sample as well. The rearrangement uses TRBV3-1 (or the pseudogene TRBV3-2) and TRBJ2-5, with D perhaps matching TRBD2 (7 bases). The CDR3 sequence is 13 residues long. V was pared by 5 bases and J by 5 bases, with 12 bases between. Germline V gives CDR1 LGHDT, CDR2 YNNKEL (reference sequence). CDR3 region: CASSGGARETQYF. The CDR3 nucleotides are TGTGCCAGCAGCGGGGGGGCGAGGGAGACCCAGTACTTC.

V usage is TRBV3-1 (or the pseudogene TRBV3-2) and J usage is TRBJ2-5; a weak D match, TRBD2 (6 bases). V lost 0 bases and J 2 bases, leaving 13 bases between the germline ends. Germline CDR1 is LGHDT and CDR2 is YNNKEL (reference sequence). The CDR3 is made up of 16 amino acids. This CDR3 reads CASSQDPGEAQETQYF. As DNA, the CDR3 is TGTGCCAGCAGCCAAGACCCGGGGGAAGCTCAAGAGACCCAGTACTTC.

This chain uses TRBV24-1 with TRBJ1-2; D is uncertain. This CDR3 region has 12 residues. V dropped 0 bases and J dropped 8 bases, with 6 bases sitting between them. Germline CDR1 reads KGHDR; CDR2 reads SFDVKD. The CDR3 DNA reads TGTGCCACCAGTGATTTGACGGGGGGCTACACCTTC. Its protein is CATSDLTGGYTF.

The chain employs TRBV5-1 and TRBJ1-2, with D unclear. Trimming cost V 0 bases and J 8 bases, with 14 bases left between them. Germline V gene lookup returns CDR1 SGHRS and CDR2 YFSETQ. The CDR3 loop spans 14 amino acids. CDR3 coding DNA: TGCGCCAGCAGCTTGGGGCAAACTATGTCGGGCTACACCTTC. Amino acids: CASSLGQTMSGYTF.

The V call is TRBV30, the J call TRBJ1-2; unclear D gene. CDR1 and CDR2 (germline): GTSNPN, SVGIG (reference sequence). The V and J ends lost 0 bases and 1 base respectively, with 6 bases between them. This CDR3 has 13 residues. CDR3 residues: CAWSVQSNYGYTF. The CDR3 coding sequence is TGTGCCTGGAGTGTACAGAGTAACTATGGCTACACCTTC.

The chain couples TRBV13 to TRBJ1-2; D unresolved. V was pared by 5 bases and J by 5 bases, with 15 bases between. Germline assignment: CDR1 PRHDT and CDR2 FYEKMQ (reference sequence). This CDR3 region has 14 residues. CDR3 bases: TGTGCCAGCAGCCGCCCGAGGGTTTGGTATGGCTACACCTTC. This translates into CASSRPRVWYGYTF.

The gene calls are TRBV6-5 and TRBJ1-5, with D tentatively TRBD1 (5 bases). V was pared by 1 base and J by 8 bases, with 9 bases between. There are 13 residues in the CDR3. Germline values: CDR1 MNHEY, CDR2 SVGAGI. In nucleotides, the CDR3 is TGTGCCAGCAGTTACTGGGGGGGAGAGCCCCAGCATTTT. Residues: CASSYWGGEPQHF.

This chain joins TRBV20-1 and TRBJ1-1, with D possibly matching TRBD1 (5 bases). Per germline, CDR1 DFQATT and CDR2 SNEGSKA (reference sequence). Trimming removed 3 bases from V and 5 bases from J, with 7 bases in between. The CDR3 extends over 11 amino acids. Written as DNA, the CDR3 is TGCAGTGCTAGCGGGGGGACTGAAGCTTTCTTT. Its translation is CSASGGTEAFF.

This chain links TRBV6-1 with TRBJ1-1; maybe TRBD1 (5 bases). Germline lookup yields CDR1 MNHNS and CDR2 SASEGT. Trimming removed 0 bases at V and 1 base at J, with 12 bases between. The CDR3 runs 16 residues. CDR3 protein: CASSEALGGGNTEAFF. DNA for the CDR3: TGTGCCAGCAGTGAAGCGCTGGGGGGAGGGAACACTGAAGCTTTCTTT.

The rearrangement links TRBV5-1 to TRBJ2-7; the D gene is possibly TRBD1 (6 bases). The CDR3 extends over 14 amino acids. Trimming shortened V by 4 bases and J by 3 bases, and 14 bases separated the two germline ends. Germline V gene sequence: CDR1 SGHRS, CDR2 YFSETQ. CDR3 amino acids: CASSPWTDSYEQYV. CDR3 bases: TGCGCCAGCAGCCCTTGGACAGATAGCTACGAGCAGTACGTC.

For this clone: The identical CDR3 is also encoded by other nucleotide sequences in the sample. The chain employs TRBV5-4 and TRBJ2-7; 11 bases are shared with TRBD1. The germline CDR1 and CDR2 sequences are SGHNT and YYREEE (reference sequence). V shed 4 bases and J 2 bases; nucleotides not matched to a gene: 5. This CDR3 region has 15 residues. The CDR3, as DNA: TGTGCCAGCAGCCCCGGGACAGGGGGTCCCTACGAGCAGTACTTC. Translated: CASSPGTGGPYEQYF.

The chain couples TRBV5-1 to TRBJ1-1, with TRBD1 matching over 12 bases. The CDR3 runs 17 residues. Germline CDR1 and CDR2: SGHRS and YFSETQ. V lost 4 bases to trimming and J lost 4 bases; unmatched junction nucleotides: 11. The CDR3 loop is CASSPGQGASLGTEAFF. CDR3 sequence (DNA): TGCGCCAGCAGCCCGGGACAGGGGGCGAGTTTGGGCACTGAAGCTTTCTTT.

This chain uses TRBV11-2 with TRBJ1-2; maybe TRBD1 (6 bases). This CDR3 comprises 16 residues. V lost 0 bases and J 5 bases, leaving 16 bases between the germline ends. Germline-derived CDR1 and CDR2 are SGHAT and FQNNGV. This CDR3 reads CASSLETVGTRYGYTF. The DNA for the CDR3 is TGTGCCAGCAGCTTAGAGACAGTTGGGACACGATATGGCTACACCTTC. The entire variable domain, with the rest obtained from reference TRBV11-2 and TRBJ1-2, is as follows: EAGVAQSPRYKIIEKRQSVAFWCNPISGHATLYWYQQILGQGPKLLIQFQNNGVVDDSQLPKDRFSAERLKGVDSTLKIQPAKLEDSAVYLCASSLETVGTRYGYTFGSGTRLTVV.

A few counts support this clone. The J gene is TRBJ2-5, the V gene TRBV7-2, with TRBD2 matching 8 bases. Germline V CDR1 and CDR2: SGHTA, FQGNSA. V gave up 1 base and J gave up 5 bases; unmatched junction bases: 3. The CDR3 has 14 residues. CDR3 bases: TGTGCCAGCAGCTTAGAAGCGGGGGCGGAGACCCAGTACTTC. Amino acid sequence: CASSLEAGAETQYF.

This clone was detected only once. The chain is built from TRBV20-1 and TRBJ1-1, with D maybe TRBD1 (6 bases). The CDR3 sequence is 13 residues long. V was pared by 3 bases and J by 3 bases, with 11 bases between. Germline lookup yields CDR1 DFQATT and CDR2 SNEGSKA (reference sequence). CDR3 sequence: CSASTAGDTEAFF. In nucleotides, the CDR3 is TGCAGTGCTAGTACCGCAGGGGACACTGAAGCTTTCTTT.

The gene calls are TRBV27 and TRBJ2-3, with 7 bases lining up with TRBD1. Germline V lookup: CDR1 MNHEY, CDR2 SMNVEV (reference sequence). This CDR3 is built from 14 residues. V shed 6 bases and J 0 bases; nucleotides not matched to a gene: 3. CDR3 DNA sequence: TGTGCCAGCAGCTTGGGACAGAGCACAGATACGCAGTATTTT. The encoded protein is CASSLGQSTDTQYF.

This clone was seen more than once but under ten times. The V call is TRBV25-1, the J call TRBJ1-3; 8 nucleotides align to TRBD1. CDR3 length: 16 residues. CDR1 MGHDK and CDR2 SYGVNS come from the germline V gene. The J segment lost 0 bases and the V segment lost 8 bases, leaving 9 bases of the junction unmatched. This CDR3 reads CASGGDRRSSGNTIYF. DNA of the CDR3: TGTGCCAGCGGGGGGGACAGGAGGAGCTCTGGAAACACCATATATTTT.

The CDR3 reads CASRPSDRGYGYTF. The CDR3 DNA is TGTGCCAGCAGACCCTCGGACAGGGGATATGGCTACACCTTC. The chain combines TRBV6-6 with TRBJ1-2; 9 positions match TRBD1. Germline V gene sequence: CDR1 MNHNY, CDR2 SVGAGI (reference sequence). Trimming cost V 6 bases and J 5 bases; bases outside gene matches: 7. The CDR3 covers 14 residues.

The J gene is TRBJ1-5, the V gene TRBV6-2 or TRBV6-3; 10 nucleotides match TRBD1. CDR1 and CDR2 (germline): MNHEY, SVGEGT. V lost 2 bases to trimming and J lost 10 bases; unmatched junction nucleotides: 5. The CDR3 runs 14 residues. Here the CDR3 DNA reads TGTGCCAGCAGTTACAGGGACAGGGGCCTTCCCCAGCATTTT. As protein: CASSYRDRGLPQHF.

Ten or more counts support this clone. The rearrangement links TRBV9 to TRBJ1-2; tentatively, D is TRBD1 (5 bases). Looked up from germline, CDR1 is SGDLS and CDR2 is YYNGEE. This CDR3 region has 14 residues. Deletions cut 0 bases from V and 6 bases from J, with 12 bases between. DNA of the CDR3: TGTGCCAGCAGCGTAGATCAGGGTCGGCATGGCTACACCTTC. This encodes CASSVDQGRHGYTF.

V usage is TRBV2 and J usage is TRBJ2-4; D might be TRBD1 (7 bases). CDR3 length: 16 residues. The ends were cut back, 7 bases at V and 0 bases at J, with 16 bases in the middle. CDR1 and CDR2 (germline): SNHLY, FYNNEI. CDR3 nucleotide sequence: TGTGCCAGCACTCGGGGGACAGCGAGAGCCAAAAACATTCAGTACTTC. Its protein is CASTRGTARAKNIQYF.

J is TRBJ2-2 and V is TRBV7-9; 12 nucleotides align to TRBD2. The germline V gene encodes CDR1 SEHNR and CDR2 FQNEAQ (reference sequence). V lost 8 bases to trimming and J lost 0 bases; unmatched junction nucleotides: 4. CDR3 length: 16 amino acids. DNA for the CDR3: TGTGCCAGCTTCACTAGCGGGGGGCCGAACACCGGGGAGCTGTTTTTT. Protein sequence: CASFTSGGPNTGELFF.

In this sample, this clone turned up once. This chain uses TRBV11-2 with TRBJ1-6; D is unclear. With 5 bases removed from V and 7 bases from J, the gap between germline ends came to 15 bases. The CDR3 has 15 residues. Germline loops: CDR1 SGHAT, CDR2 FQNNGV. CDR3 bases: TGTGCCAGCAGCCACGAGCCGGGGAACAATTCACCCCTCCACTTT. Amino acid sequence: CASSHEPGNNSPLHF.

This clone was detected only a few times. In nucleotides, the CDR3 is TGTGCCCCGACTAGCGGGGGGGCGGCAGATACGCAGTATTTT. Its protein is CAPTSGGAADTQYF. The chain recombines TRBV30 with TRBJ2-3; 14 bases line up with TRBD2. This CDR3 region has 14 residues. The ends lost 8 bases at V and 4 bases at J; junction bases unmatched: 5. The germline V gene encodes CDR1 GTSNPN and CDR2 SVGIG (reference sequence).

This clone turned up a few times. The V call is TRBV6-5, the J call TRBJ1-5, with D maybe TRBD1 (5 bases). Trimming removed 6 bases at V and 3 bases at J, with 15 bases between. This CDR3 is built from 15 residues. CDR1 MNHEY and CDR2 SVGAGI come from the germline V gene. The DNA for the CDR3 is TGTGCCAGCAGCCCCCCGGGGGGGTTCAATCAGCCCCAGCATTTT. It yields the protein CASSPPGGFNQPQHF.

This chain joins TRBV30 and TRBJ1-5, with TRBD1 matching over 7 bases. The CDR3 length is 19 residues. V gave up 2 bases and J gave up 0 bases; unmatched junction bases: 16. Germline loops: CDR1 GTSNPN, CDR2 SVGIG (reference sequence). CDR3 sequence reads: CAWSSPGLFGQDSNQPQHF. The CDR3 nucleotides read TGTGCCTGGAGTTCCCCGGGACTGTTCGGACAGGATAGCAATCAGCCCCAGCATTTT. Filled out from reference TRBV30 and TRBJ1-5, the complete variable domain reads SQTIHQWPATLVQPVGSPLSLECTVEGTSNPNLYWYRQAAGRGLQLLFYSVGIGQISSEVPQNLSASRPQDRQFILSSKKLLLSDSGFYLCAWSSPGLFGQDSNQPQHFGDGTRLSIL.

The gene calls are TRBV10-2 and TRBJ1-2; tentatively, D is TRBD1 (5 bases). V lost 2 bases and J lost 8, with 9 bases in between. CDR1 WSHSY and CDR2 SAAADI come from the germline V gene. The CDR3 consists of 12 residues. CDR3 sequence reads: CASSEDSVGYTF. The CDR3, as DNA: TGCGCCAGCAGTGAGGACAGCGTAGGCTACACCTTC.

The chain combines TRBV9 with TRBJ1-1; TRBD1 is a possible D gene (6 bases). The length of the CDR3 is 15 residues. CDR1 SGDLS and CDR2 YYNGEE come from the germline V gene. The V end was cut by 2 bases, the J end by 0 bases, with 11 bases between. Here the CDR3 reads CASSVSTGMNTEAFF. In DNA, the CDR3 is TGTGCCAGCAGCGTGTCGACAGGAATGAACACTGAAGCTTTCTTT.